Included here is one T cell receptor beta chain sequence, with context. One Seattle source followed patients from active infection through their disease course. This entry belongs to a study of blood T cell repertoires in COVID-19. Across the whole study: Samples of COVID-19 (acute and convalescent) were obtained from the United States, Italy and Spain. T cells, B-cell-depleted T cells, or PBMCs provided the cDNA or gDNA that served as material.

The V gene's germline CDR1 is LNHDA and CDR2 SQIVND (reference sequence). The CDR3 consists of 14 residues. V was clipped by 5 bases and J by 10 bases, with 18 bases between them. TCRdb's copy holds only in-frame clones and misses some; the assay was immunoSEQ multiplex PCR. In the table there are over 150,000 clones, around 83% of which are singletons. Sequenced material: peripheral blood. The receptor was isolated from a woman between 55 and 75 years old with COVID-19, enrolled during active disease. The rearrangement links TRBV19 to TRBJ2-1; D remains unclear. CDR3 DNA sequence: TGTGCCAGTAGTGAAGGAACCCTTCTAGAAGAGCAGTTCTTC. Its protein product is CASSEGTLLEEQFF.